This T cell receptor beta chain was retrieved from a study of regulatory T cells in long-lasting Graves disease. The study's findings and limits: Preferential use of TRBV28, TRBJ1-2 and TRBJ2-5 was seen in persistent disease.

As concerns this clonotype: Its target is not known.

V lost 5 bases to trimming and J lost 4 bases; unmatched junction nucleotides: 7. The CDR3 runs to 15 residues. Germline CDR1 MNHNS, CDR2 SASEGT. Sample time point: newly diagnosed GD, antithyroid drugs for less than 3 months. Extracted PBMC RNA gave rise to the TCR library. Library construction for TCR beta used iRepertoire HTBI primers and Arm-PCR of CDR3 regions. TCRdb reanalysed the multiplex PCR reads using MiXCR and keeps one entry per CDR3 protein. The sample records 250,000 to 300,000 distinct CDR3 sequences, under 20% being singletons. These data also formed part of another study, on T cells in Graves' hyperthyroidism and ophthalmopathy.

This clonotype originated in a woman under 40 with Graves disease. The chain is built from TRBV6-1 and TRBJ2-2, with 7 nucleotides matching TRBD1. This material consisted of peripheral blood mononuclear cells (PBMCs), taken at new diagnosis, from a patient treated with antithyroid drugs. As DNA, the CDR3 is TGTGCCAGCAGTCCCCAGACAGGGACCACCGGGGAGCTGTTTTTT. It is translated as CASSPQTGTTGELFF.